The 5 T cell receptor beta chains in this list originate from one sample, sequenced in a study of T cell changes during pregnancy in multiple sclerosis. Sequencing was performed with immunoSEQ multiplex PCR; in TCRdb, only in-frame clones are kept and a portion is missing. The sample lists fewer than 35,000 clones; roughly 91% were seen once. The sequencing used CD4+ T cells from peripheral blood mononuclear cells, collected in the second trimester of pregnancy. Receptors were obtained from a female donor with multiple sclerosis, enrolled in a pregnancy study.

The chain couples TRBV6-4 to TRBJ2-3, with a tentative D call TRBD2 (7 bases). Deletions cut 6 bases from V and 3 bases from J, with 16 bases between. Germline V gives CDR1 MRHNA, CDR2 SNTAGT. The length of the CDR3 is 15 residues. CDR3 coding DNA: TGTGCCAGCAGGGCGCGGGGGCAGAGGACAGATACGCAGTATTTT. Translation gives CASRARGQRTDTQYF.

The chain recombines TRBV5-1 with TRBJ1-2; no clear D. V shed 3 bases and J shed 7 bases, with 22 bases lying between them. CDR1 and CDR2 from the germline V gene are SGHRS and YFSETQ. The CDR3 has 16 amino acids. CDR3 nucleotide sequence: TGCGCCAGCAGCTCATACTATCGCGGCGCTTCGAGTGGCTACACCTTC. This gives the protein CASSSYYRGASSGYTF.

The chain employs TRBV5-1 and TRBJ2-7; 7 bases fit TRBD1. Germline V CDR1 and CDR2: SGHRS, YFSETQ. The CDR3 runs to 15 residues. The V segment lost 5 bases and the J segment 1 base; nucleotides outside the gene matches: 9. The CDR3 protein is CASRTNTGVSYEQYF. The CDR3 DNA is TGCGCCAGCAGGACAAATACAGGGGTATCCTACGAGCAGTACTTC.

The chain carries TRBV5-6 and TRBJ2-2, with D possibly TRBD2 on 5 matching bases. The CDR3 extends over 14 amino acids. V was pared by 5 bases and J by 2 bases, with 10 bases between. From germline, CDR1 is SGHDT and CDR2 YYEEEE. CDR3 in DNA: TGTGCCAGCAGGGTCGGACTCAACACCGGGGAGCTGTTTTTT. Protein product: CASRVGLNTGELFF. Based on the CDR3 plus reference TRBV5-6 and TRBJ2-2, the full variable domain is DAGVTQSPTHLIKTRGQQVTLRCSPKSGHDTVSWYQQALGQGPQFIFQYYEEEERQRGNFPDRFSGHQFPNYSSELNVNALLLGDSALYLCASRVGLNTGELFFGEGSRLTVL.

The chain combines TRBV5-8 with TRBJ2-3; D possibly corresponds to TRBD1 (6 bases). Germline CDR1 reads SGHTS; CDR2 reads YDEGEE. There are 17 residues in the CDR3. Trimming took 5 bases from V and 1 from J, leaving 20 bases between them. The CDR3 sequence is CASSLSPRGRGTDTQYF. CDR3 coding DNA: TGTGCCAGCAGTTTATCTCCCAGGGGAAGGGGCACAGATACGCAGTATTTT.